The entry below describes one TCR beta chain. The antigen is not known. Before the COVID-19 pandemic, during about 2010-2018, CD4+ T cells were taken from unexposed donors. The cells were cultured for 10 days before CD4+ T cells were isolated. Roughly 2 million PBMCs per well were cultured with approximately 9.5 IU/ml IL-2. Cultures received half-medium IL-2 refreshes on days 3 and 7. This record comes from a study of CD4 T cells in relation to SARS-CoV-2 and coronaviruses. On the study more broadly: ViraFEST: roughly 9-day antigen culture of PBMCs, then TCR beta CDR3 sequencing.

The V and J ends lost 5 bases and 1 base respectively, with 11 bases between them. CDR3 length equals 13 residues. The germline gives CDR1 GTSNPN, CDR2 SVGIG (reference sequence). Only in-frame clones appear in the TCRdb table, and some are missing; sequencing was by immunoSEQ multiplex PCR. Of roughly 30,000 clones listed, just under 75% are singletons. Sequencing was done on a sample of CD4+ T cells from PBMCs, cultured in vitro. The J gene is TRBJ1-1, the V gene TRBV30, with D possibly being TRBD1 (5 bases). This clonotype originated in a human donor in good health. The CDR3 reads CAWETEWNTEAFF. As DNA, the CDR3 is TGTGCCTGGGAGACAGAATGGAACACTGAAGCTTTCTTT. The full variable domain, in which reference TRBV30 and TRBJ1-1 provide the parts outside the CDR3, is SQTIHQWPATLVQPVGSPLSLECTVEGTSNPNLYWYRQAAGRGLQLLFYSVGIGQISSEVPQNLSASRPQDRQFILSSKKLLLSDSGFYLCAWETEWNTEAFFGQGTRLTVV.